The 32 T cell receptor beta chains given below trace back to one sample, sequenced in a study of T-cell memory formation after mild COVID-19. MiXCR, applied by TCRdb to the 5' RACE reads, yields one record per CDR3 protein. The sample lists around 400,000 distinct CDR3 sequences; 24% were seen once. What was sequenced was PBMCs or a T cell subset sorted from them (not recorded which). The receptors were sampled from an adult woman who had mild COVID-19 (a few samples of this study predate the infection). Cell type and time point are not known.

To note about this clonotype: The final CDR3 position lacks the conserved phenylalanine or tryptophan, pointing to a likely read error. The CDR3 loop reads CASSHGTGSGEQYL. CDR3 DNA: TGTGCCAGCAGCCACGGGACAGGGTCCGGCGAGCAGTACTTA. The chain links TRBV4-2 to TRBJ2-7, with 9 bases lining up with TRBD1. CDR3 length: 14 amino acids. Germline V gene sequence: CDR1 LGHNA, CDR2 YNFKEQ. The V segment lost 3 bases and the J segment 6 bases; nucleotides outside the gene matches: 6.

This chain uses TRBV2 with TRBJ1-1; D is uncertain. Trimming took 8 bases from V and 5 from J, leaving 12 bases between them. The CDR3 spans 12 residues. CDR1 is SNHLY and CDR2 is FYNNEI in the germline V gene. CDR3 DNA: TGTGCCAGCGCTAGTCTGGGGACTGAAGCTTTCTTT. This gives the protein CASASLGTEAFF.

This clonotype was seen more than once but under ten times. V is TRBV7-9 and J is TRBJ1-2, with unresolved D. The CDR3 loop spans 10 amino acids. The V gene lost 8 bases and the J gene lost 7 bases, with 8 bases spanning the gap. Per germline, CDR1 SEHNR and CDR2 FQNEAQ (reference sequence). CDR3 loop: CASGPGGYTF. For the CDR3, the DNA is TGTGCCAGCGGCCCCGGTGGCTACACCTTC.

This chain links TRBV4-3 with TRBJ2-7; 7 bases line up with TRBD2. Trimming at V came to 0 bases and at J to 5 bases, leaving 10 bases not matched to a gene. This CDR3 has 16 residues. The V gene's germline CDR1 is LGHNA and CDR2 YSLEER. The CDR3, as DNA: TGCGCCAGCAGCCAAGAGGGCGGCGGGAGAGTCAACGAGCAGTACTTC. Its translation is CASSQEGGGRVNEQYF.

The chain links TRBV6-5 to TRBJ1-1; TRBD1 is a possible D gene (6 bases). Germline CDR1 and CDR2: MNHEY and SVGAGI. The V and J ends lost 2 bases and 8 bases respectively, with 15 bases between them. The CDR3 extends over 14 amino acids. CDR3 coding DNA: TGTGCCAGCAGTTACGGTCTCCGGGACAACGAAGCTTTCTTT. Translation: CASSYGLRDNEAFF.

The chain combines TRBV27 with TRBJ2-6; D is ambiguous. Trimming removed 8 bases at V and 2 bases at J, with 13 bases between. The germline CDR1 and CDR2 sequences are MNHEY and SMNVEV (reference sequence). The CDR3 totals 15 residues. In DNA, the CDR3 is TGTGCCAGCTCCCGTAGCCGTCCTGGGGCCAACGTCCTGACTTTC. It is translated as CASSRSRPGANVLTF. The full variable domain, with the rest looked up from reference TRBV27 and TRBJ2-6, is EAQVTQNPRYLITVTGKKLTVTCSQNMNHEYMSWYRQDPGLGLRQIYYSMNVEVTDKGDVPEGYKVSRKEKRNFPLILESPSPNQTSLYFCASSRSRPGANVLTFGAGSRLTVL.

This clonotype was detected only a few times. The CDR3 loop is CASSVGRAHNSPLHF. The CDR3, as DNA: TGTGCCAGCAGCGTAGGCAGGGCCCATAATTCACCCCTCCACTTT. The chain joins TRBV9 to TRBJ1-6; tentatively, D is TRBD1 (5 bases). Germline V gives CDR1 SGDLS, CDR2 YYNGEE. Trimming left V 0 bases short and J 5 bases short, with 9 bases between. The CDR3 has 15 amino acids.

This clonotype was found a few times. The chain couples TRBV5-1 to TRBJ2-7, with 11 bases aligning to TRBD1. Trimming took 3 bases from V and 2 from J; bases not matched to a gene: 4. The CDR3 has 15 residues. Germline V CDR1 and CDR2: SGHRS, YFSETQ. CDR3 sequence reads: CASSSQGQGAYEQYF. As DNA, the CDR3 is TGCGCCAGCAGCTCCCAGGGACAGGGGGCCTACGAGCAGTACTTC.

This clonotype was observed a few times. The rearrangement joins TRBV12-3 or TRBV12-4 to TRBJ2-1; a weak D match, TRBD2 (5 bases). This CDR3 is built from 18 residues. V was cut by 2 bases and J by 0 bases, with 17 bases left in between. CDR3 sequence (DNA): TGTGCCAGCAGTTTAAGTAGTGGAGGCGGATCCTCCTACAATGAGCAGTTCTTC. It encodes CASSLSSGGGSSYNEQFF.

The chain carries TRBV20-1 and TRBJ1-5, with 7 nucleotides matching TRBD1. Per germline, CDR1 DFQATT and CDR2 SNEGSKA (reference sequence). The CDR3 is 13 residues long. The junction had 6 bases not matched to a gene; V was cut back by 4 bases and J by 6 bases. CDR3 in DNA: TGCAGTGCTAAGACAGGGAGGCGTCAGCCCCAGCATTTT. It encodes CSAKTGRRQPQHF.

The table lists this clonotype with a few counts. V is TRBV6-6 and J is TRBJ2-3, with no clear D. CDR1 is MNHNY and CDR2 is SVGAGI in the germline V gene (reference sequence). Trimming stripped 7 bases from V and 6 bases from J, with 8 bases between. The length of the CDR3 is 11 residues. Written as DNA, the CDR3 is TGTGCCAGCACCCGATCTGATACGCAGTATTTT. Translated: CASTRSDTQYF.

The rearrangement joins TRBV6-2 or TRBV6-3 to TRBJ2-2, with TRBD1 identical over 9 bases. The CDR3 sequence is 16 residues long. CDR1 is MNHEY, CDR2 SVGEGT, per germline. The V segment lost 7 bases and the J segment 7 bases; nucleotides outside the gene matches: 13. This CDR3 reads CASTSGQGRWNGELFF. DNA of the CDR3: TGTGCCAGCACCTCCGGACAGGGGAGATGGAACGGGGAGCTGTTTTTT.

The chain has TRBV7-3 and TRBJ1-1; 9 bases are a match to TRBD1. The CDR3 extends over 16 amino acids. V lost 1 base to trimming and J lost 5 bases; unmatched junction nucleotides: 8. Germline V gene lookup returns CDR1 SGHTA and CDR2 FQGTGA. CDR3 residues: CASSLMAMTGGTEAFF. The DNA for the CDR3 is TGTGCCAGCAGCTTAATGGCGATGACAGGGGGAACTGAAGCTTTCTTT.

This clonotype was seen a handful of times. The rearrangement uses TRBV24-1 and TRBJ1-2, with D tentatively TRBD1 (5 bases). V was shortened by 10 bases and J by 5 bases, with 10 bases between the two germline ends. CDR3 size: 11 residues. Germline assignment: CDR1 KGHDR and CDR2 SFDVKD. The CDR3 DNA is TGTGCCACTGGGACGGCGTATGGCTACACCTTC. Translation gives CATGTAYGYTF.

The J gene is TRBJ1-2, the V gene TRBV19; 7 positions agree with TRBD1. CDR1 and CDR2 (germline): LNHDA, SQIVND (reference sequence). The CDR3 extends over 14 amino acids. J lost 4 bases, V lost 6 bases, and 8 bases had no gene match. The DNA for the CDR3 is TGTGCCAGTAGGATCGACAGGGTGGCCTATGGCTACACCTTC. Amino acid sequence: CASRIDRVAYGYTF.

This clonotype has only a few counts. The V call is TRBV12-3 or TRBV12-4, the J call TRBJ2-1; D gene uncertain. This CDR3 contains 12 residues. V dropped 2 bases and J dropped 7 bases, with 6 bases sitting between them. The CDR3 coding sequence is TGTGCCAGCAGTTTATCTCGGAATGAGCAGTTCTTC. Protein product: CASSLSRNEQFF.

This clonotype was seen a few times. The rearrangement links TRBV9 to TRBJ2-5; D might be TRBD1 (6 bases). This CDR3 has 15 residues. Germline V gives CDR1 SGDLS, CDR2 YYNGEE. The V gene lost 0 bases and the J gene lost 5 bases, with 14 bases spanning the gap. The CDR3 here is CASSVGDTQGETQYF. In DNA form, the CDR3 reads TGTGCCAGCAGCGTAGGGGACACCCAAGGGGAGACCCAGTACTTC.

The V and J genes are TRBV7-8 and TRBJ2-1; 8 bases fit TRBD2. This CDR3 comprises 13 residues. CDR1 SGHVS and CDR2 FQNEAQ come from the germline V gene. Germline trimming cut 5 bases from V and 13 bases from J; bases unmatched to any gene: 10. CDR3 coding DNA: TGTGCCAGCAGCCCCCCTGCGGGAGGACTTCAGTTCTTC. Amino acid sequence: CASSPPAGGLQFF.

This clonotype was detected a few times. V gene TRBV12-3 or TRBV12-4 combines with J gene TRBJ2-7; 7 bases are shared with TRBD2. The CDR3 has 12 residues. V was clipped by 7 bases and J by 5 bases; unmatched bases: 5. The DNA of the CDR3 is TGTGCCAGCACCCCGGGAGGTCACGAGCAGTACTTC. The encoded protein is CASTPGGHEQYF.

V gene TRBV5-1 combines with J gene TRBJ2-4; D is possibly TRBD2 (6 bases). Trimming cost V 0 bases and J 6 bases, with 7 bases left between them. The CDR3 extends over 13 amino acids. Germline assignment: CDR1 SGHRS and CDR2 YFSETQ. The CDR3 DNA reads TGCGCCAGCAGCTTGGGGGAGGTAAACATTCAGTACTTC. It translates to CASSLGEVNIQYF.

The chain couples TRBV7-9 to TRBJ2-5, with D possibly matching TRBD1 (6 bases). This CDR3 contains 15 residues. Germline V gives CDR1 SEHNR, CDR2 FQNEAQ (reference sequence). V shed 8 bases and J shed 5 bases, with 21 bases lying between them. The CDR3: CASRAGAETRETQYF. The CDR3 DNA reads TGTGCCAGCCGCGCAGGGGCAGAAACGAGGGAGACCCAGTACTTC.

The rearrangement links TRBV7-6 to TRBJ1-5; D is possibly TRBD1 (5 bases). V was pared by 1 base and J by 4 bases, with 11 bases between. Looked up from germline, CDR1 is SGHVS and CDR2 is FNYEAQ. The CDR3 spans 15 residues. The CDR3 DNA reads TGTGCCAGCAGCTTAGATGGGGCGGGAAATCAGCCCCAGCATTTT. It translates to CASSLDGAGNQPQHF.

The chain joins TRBV7-6 to TRBJ2-2; possible D gene TRBD1, 6 bases. Trimming cost V 5 bases and J 5 bases, with 9 bases left between them. The length of the CDR3 is 13 residues. CDR1 and CDR2 (germline): SGHVS, FNYEAQ. CDR3 DNA sequence: TGTGCCAGCAGCGGGGGCAGGACCGGGGAGCTGTTTTTT. It specifies CASSGGRTGELFF.

This chain connects TRBV12-3 or TRBV12-4 to TRBJ2-1; D is undetermined. The length of the CDR3 is 12 residues. Trimming shortened V by 3 bases and J by 10 bases, and 10 bases separated the two germline ends. CDR3: CASSLGLREQFF. Here the CDR3 DNA reads TGTGCCAGCAGTTTGGGCCTAAGGGAGCAGTTCTTC.

This clonotype was counted a few times. CDR3 region: CASSFWAPPSGIEAFF. The DNA of the CDR3 is TGTGCCAGCAGTTTTTGGGCACCTCCGTCAGGGATTGAAGCTTTCTTT. The chain links TRBV12-3 or TRBV12-4 to TRBJ1-1; tentative D call: TRBD1 (5 bases). Trimming left V 3 bases short and J 7 bases short, with 21 bases between. There are 16 residues in the CDR3.

The V gene is TRBV24-1, the J gene TRBJ1-5; the D is unclear. Germline V lookup: CDR1 KGHDR, CDR2 SFDVKD. The V end was cut by 5 bases, the J end by 7 bases, with 14 bases between. CDR3 length: 14 amino acids. CDR3 bases: TGTGCCACCAGTGCCTCGTTGACCGGACAGCCCCAGCATTTT. This gives the protein CATSASLTGQPQHF.

The chain uses TRBV6-5 and TRBJ2-6; D unclear. The CDR3 contains 13 residues. Trimming shortened V by 2 bases and J by 4 bases, and 3 bases separated the two germline ends. Germline values: CDR1 MNHEY, CDR2 SVGAGI. CDR3 in DNA: TGTGCCAGCAGTTACGGGGGGGCCAACGTCCTGACTTTC. Translating gives CASSYGGANVLTF.

The chain employs TRBV24-1 and TRBJ1-2; TRBD1 agrees at 9 bases. After removal of 4 bases from V and 9 bases from J, the junction contained 2 bases not matched to a gene. The germline V gene has CDR1 KGHDR and CDR2 SFDVKD. This CDR3 spans 12 amino acids. CDR3: CATSEQGASYTF. The DNA for the CDR3 is TGTGCCACCAGTGAACAGGGGGCGAGCTACACCTTC.

The chain links TRBV27 to TRBJ1-1; a weak D match, TRBD1 (6 bases). V was trimmed by 2 bases and J by 1 base, leaving 11 bases between them. This CDR3 has 15 amino acids. CDR1 is MNHEY, CDR2 SMNVEV, per germline (reference sequence). The CDR3 DNA is TGTGCCAGCAGTTTAGGTCAGGGGTGGAACACTGAAGCTTTCTTT. Protein: CASSLGQGWNTEAFF.

This chain uses TRBV7-9 with TRBJ1-2, with a tentative D call TRBD1 (5 bases). There are 17 residues in the CDR3. CDR1 SEHNR and CDR2 FQNEAQ come from the germline V gene (reference sequence). V lost 3 bases to trimming and J lost 0 bases, with 17 bases between them. The CDR3 DNA reads TGTGCCAGCAGCTTCGCTTCCGGGGGGATCTCTAACTATGGCTACACCTTC. It translates to CASSFASGGISNYGYTF.

The sample holds a few counts of this clonotype. The gene calls are TRBV7-9 and TRBJ1-2; the D gene is possibly TRBD1 (6 bases). Per the germline V gene, CDR1 is SEHNR and CDR2 is FQNEAQ (reference sequence). The CDR3 length is 16 residues. Trimming cost V 7 bases and J 2 bases, with 20 bases left between them. CDR3: CASTRMTGQRNYGYTF. CDR3 DNA: TGTGCCAGCACGCGAATGACAGGTCAAAGAAACTATGGCTACACCTTC.

A few counts support this clonotype. This chain uses TRBV5-1 with TRBJ1-1, with 8 bases fitting TRBD1. The CDR3 has 14 amino acids. Trimming cost V 3 bases and J 5 bases; bases outside gene matches: 6. Germline CDR1 reads SGHRS; CDR2 reads YFSETQ. CDR3 DNA sequence: TGCGCCAGCAGCTCCACGGACAGGGCGACTGAAGCTTTCTTT. Protein product: CASSSTDRATEAFF.